Below, 11 T cell receptor beta chains from the same sample are listed, as sequenced in a study of long-term antiretroviral therapy in people with HIV. Sequencing relied on immunoSEQ assay v3.0, run at survey level. Clones were sequenced by immunoSEQ multiplex PCR, and TCRdb holds only the in-frame ones, with some missing. The repertoire holds some 14,000 clones, about four fifths seen once, with about a sixth in the top ten. Sequencing was performed on unsorted PBMCs, taken just before starting antiretroviral therapy. The receptors come from a man aged 35 to 55 with HIV.

The genes are TRBV10-3 and TRBJ1-2; 7 bases align to TRBD1. The V gene's germline CDR1 is ENHRY and CDR2 SYGVKD. Trimming cost V 3 bases and J 2 bases; bases outside gene matches: 6. The CDR3 is made up of 15 amino acids. CDR3 nucleotide sequence: TGTGCCATCAGTGAATGGTCACAGGGGAACTATGGCTACACCTTC. Its translation: CAISEWSQGNYGYTF.

The chain joins TRBV6-5 to TRBJ1-2, with a possible D match to TRBD1 (5 bases). Per the germline V gene, CDR1 is MNHEY and CDR2 is SVGAGI. Trimming left V 4 bases short and J 6 bases short, with 15 bases between. This CDR3 contains 14 residues. The CDR3 DNA is TGTGCCAGCAGTTCCCGGGGACTTTCGGATGGCTACACCTTC. It is translated as CASSSRGLSDGYTF.

This chain joins TRBV27 and TRBJ2-2, with 9 bases aligning to TRBD1. Germline CDR1 is MNHEY and CDR2 is SMNVEV (reference sequence). The CDR3 spans 15 residues. After removal of 4 bases from V and 9 bases from J, the junction contained 9 bases not matched to a gene. The chain's CDR3 is CASSSGTGIHRELFF. The CDR3, as DNA: TGTGCCAGCAGTTCCGGGACAGGGATCCACCGGGAGCTGTTTTTT.

The chain combines TRBV11-2 with TRBJ1-2; D not resolved. The CDR3 is made up of 15 amino acids. Per the germline V gene, CDR1 is SGHAT and CDR2 is FQNNGV. The V gene lost 5 bases and the J gene lost 3 bases, with 16 bases spanning the gap. CDR3 amino acids: CASSPTNHGDYGYTF. The CDR3 DNA sequence: TGTGCCAGCAGCCCAACAAATCATGGCGACTATGGCTACACCTTC.

A single count supports this clone. V gene TRBV19 combines with J gene TRBJ2-1; 8 nucleotides match TRBD2. The J segment lost 4 bases and the V segment lost 6 bases, leaving 14 bases of the junction unmatched. The CDR3 is made up of 17 amino acids. In germline, CDR1 is LNHDA, CDR2 SQIVND (reference sequence). This CDR3 is CASRTSFGTSPYNEQFF. The CDR3 DNA reads as TGTGCCAGTAGAACCTCCTTCGGGACTAGTCCTTACAATGAGCAGTTCTTC.

This rearrangement joins TRBV27 to TRBJ2-3; TRBD1 agrees at 8 bases. The CDR3 covers 15 residues. Losses at the gene ends were 0 bases for V and 3 bases for J; bases not matched to a gene: 2. Germline V CDR1 and CDR2: MNHEY, SMNVEV (reference sequence). CDR3 in DNA: TGTGCCAGCAGTTTATCGGACAGGGCGACAGATACGCAGTATTTT. This encodes CASSLSDRATDTQYF.

This clone was counted a single time. V gene TRBV11-2 combines with J gene TRBJ2-4, with D perhaps TRBD1 or TRBD2 (5 bases each). Germline CDR1 is SGHAT and CDR2 is FQNNGV. The CDR3 spans 13 residues. The V end lost 5 bases, the J end lost 8 bases, and 13 bases lay between the germline ends. CDR3 sequence (DNA): TGTGCCAGCAGCCGCCCACGAGGGGACATTCAGTACTTC. The encoded protein is CASSRPRGDIQYF.

V is TRBV6-1 and J is TRBJ1-4, with 9 bases that match TRBD1. The germline V gene has CDR1 MNHNS and CDR2 SASEGT. The CDR3 runs 14 residues. V lost 6 bases to trimming and J lost 7 bases; unmatched junction nucleotides: 6. Written as DNA, the CDR3 is TGTGCCAGCAGGCCCCGGACAGGGGTTGAAAAACTGTTTTTT. This codes for CASRPRTGVEKLFF.

The rearrangement uses TRBV15 and TRBJ2-7, with D perhaps TRBD2 (5 bases). Germline V gene sequence: CDR1 LNHNV, CDR2 YYDKDF (reference sequence). The CDR3 is 14 amino acids. The V and J ends lost 1 base and 3 bases respectively, with 10 bases between them. Here the CDR3 reads CATSRGGWNYEQYF. The CDR3 DNA follows: TGTGCCACCAGCAGAGGAGGGTGGAACTACGAGCAGTACTTC.

V gene TRBV29-1 combines with J gene TRBJ2-1; 7 bases agree with TRBD1. The germline V gene has CDR1 SQVTM and CDR2 ANQGSEA. The V gene end was trimmed by 6 bases and the J gene end by 8 bases; junction bases not matched to a gene: 13. The CDR3 extends over 14 amino acids. This CDR3 reads CSVDTGQFLYEQFF. In nucleotides, the CDR3 is TGCAGCGTCGACACGGGACAGTTTCTCTATGAGCAGTTCTTC.

The CDR3 region is CASSMTGGIGQPQHF. In DNA form, the CDR3 reads TGTGCCAGCAGTATGACAGGGGGCATAGGTCAGCCCCAGCATTTT. The gene calls are TRBV6-5 and TRBJ1-5; TRBD1 matches at 10 bases. CDR3 size: 15 residues. Germline loops: CDR1 MNHEY, CDR2 SVGAGI. Trimming took 5 bases from V and 6 from J; bases not matched to a gene: 7.